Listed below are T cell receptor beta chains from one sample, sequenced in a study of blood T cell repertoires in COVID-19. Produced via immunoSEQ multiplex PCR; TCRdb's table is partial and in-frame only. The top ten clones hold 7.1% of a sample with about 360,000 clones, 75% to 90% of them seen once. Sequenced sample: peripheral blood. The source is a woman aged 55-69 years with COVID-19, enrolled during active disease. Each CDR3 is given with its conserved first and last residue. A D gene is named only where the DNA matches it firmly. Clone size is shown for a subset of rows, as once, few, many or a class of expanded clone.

CDR3nt: TGTGCCAGACCCTACCCCATAAGGGGCCACTACGAGCAGTACTTC; CDR3aa: CARPYPIRGHYEQYF; j_gene: TRBJ2-7; len: 15; d_gene: NA; v_gene: TRBV6-6; abundance: NA
CDR3nt: TGTGCCAGCAGCATAACAGGGGATGGTCAGCCCCAGCATTTT; CDR3aa: CASSITGDGQPQHF; j_gene: TRBJ1-5; len: 14; d_gene: TRBD1; v_gene: TRBV5-4; abundance: once
CDR3nt: TGTGCCAGCAGTTCGCCCCAGACAGGGAACACCGGGGAGCTGTTTTTT; CDR3aa: CASSSPQTGNTGELFF; j_gene: TRBJ2-2; len: 16; d_gene: NA; v_gene: TRBV27; abundance: NA
CDR3nt: TGTGCCAGCAGCCCGGGGGGAATAGCAAGATACAATGAGCAGTTCTTC; CDR3aa: CASSPGGIARYNEQFF; j_gene: TRBJ2-1; len: 16; d_gene: TRBD2; v_gene: TRBV9; abundance: NA
CDR3nt: TGTGCCAGCAGTTATACTAGCGGAGTCGAAGAGACCCAGTACTTC; CDR3aa: CASSYTSGVEETQYF; j_gene: TRBJ2-5; len: 15; d_gene: TRBD2; v_gene: TRBV2; abundance: NA
CDR3nt: TGTGCCAGCACCAAAAGCCAGGGGTGGCACGGCTACACCTTC; CDR3aa: CASTKSQGWHGYTF; j_gene: TRBJ1-2; len: 14; d_gene: NA; v_gene: TRBV5-8; abundance: NA
CDR3nt: TGTGCCAGCAGCGTACAGGCCCATTCGGAGCGGGGTGAGCAGTTCTTC; CDR3aa: CASSVQAHSERGEQFF; j_gene: TRBJ2-1; len: 16; d_gene: TRBD2; v_gene: TRBV9; abundance: NA
CDR3nt: TGTGCCATCCGGGACAGAGTTACCTACGAGCAGTACTTC; CDR3aa: CAIRDRVTYEQYF; j_gene: TRBJ2-7; len: 13; d_gene: TRBD1; v_gene: TRBV5-4; abundance: NA
CDR3nt: TGTGCCGGAGGGGGACAGTCCCAAGAGACCCAGTACTTC; CDR3aa: CAGGGQSQETQYF; j_gene: TRBJ2-5; len: 13; d_gene: NA; v_gene: TRBV6-5; abundance: NA
CDR3nt: TGTGCCAGCAGTGAAGATTGGAGGGGGCTAGGAACGAACACCGGGGAGCTGTTTTTT; CDR3aa: CASSEDWRGLGTNTGELFF; j_gene: TRBJ2-2; len: 19; d_gene: NA; v_gene: TRBV6-1; abundance: once
CDR3nt: TGTGCCACCTCCGGGAGATACTCCTACGAGCAGTACTTC; CDR3aa: CATSGRYSYEQYF; j_gene: TRBJ2-7; len: 13; d_gene: NA; v_gene: TRBV6-5; abundance: once
CDR3nt: TGTGCCTATATTACAGGGTTAAACACCATATATTTT; CDR3aa: CAYITGLNTIYF; j_gene: TRBJ1-3; len: 12; d_gene: NA; v_gene: TRBV30; abundance: few
CDR3nt: TGCGCCAGCAGCGAACAGGGGGCTGCCTACGAGCAGTACTTC; CDR3aa: CASSEQGAAYEQYF; j_gene: TRBJ2-7; len: 14; d_gene: TRBD1; v_gene: TRBV10-2; abundance: NA
CDR3nt: TGTGCCAGCAGCTCCGGACTAGTAAGTAGAAATGAGCAGTTCTTC; CDR3aa: CASSSGLVSRNEQFF; j_gene: TRBJ2-1; len: 15; d_gene: TRBD2; v_gene: TRBV9; abundance: NA
CDR3nt: TGTGCCAGCAGCGCGGACAGCACTAGCACAGATACGCAGTATTTT; CDR3aa: CASSADSTSTDTQYF; j_gene: TRBJ2-3; len: 15; d_gene: NA; v_gene: TRBV9; abundance: NA
CDR3nt: TGTGCCAGCAGCGAAATTGCGGGACCCCCATTCATGAACACTGAAGCTTTCTTT; CDR3aa: CASSEIAGPPFMNTEAFF; j_gene: TRBJ1-1; len: 18; d_gene: NA; v_gene: TRBV6-1; abundance: NA
CDR3nt: TGTGCCAGCAGCTTAATGGCTAGCGGGGGGAGCACAGATACGCAGTATTTT; CDR3aa: CASSLMASGGSTDTQYF; j_gene: TRBJ2-3; len: 17; d_gene: TRBD2; v_gene: TRBV7-9; abundance: NA
CDR3nt: TGCAGCGTTGGGAGGAACACTGAAGCTTTCTTT; CDR3aa: CSVGRNTEAFF; j_gene: TRBJ1-1; len: 11; d_gene: NA; v_gene: TRBV29-1; abundance: once
CDR3nt: TGCAGCGTTGAAAGGGGCTCGAACACTGAAGCTTTCTTT; CDR3aa: CSVERGSNTEAFF; j_gene: TRBJ1-1; len: 13; d_gene: NA; v_gene: TRBV29-1; abundance: once
CDR3nt: TGTGCCAGCAGTTGGGGCAGGGGAACCTACGAGCAGTACTTC; CDR3aa: CASSWGRGTYEQYF; j_gene: TRBJ2-7; len: 14; d_gene: NA; v_gene: TRBV6-5; abundance: NA
CDR3nt: TGCGCCAGCAGTAGCCGGACTGGCAATTCACCCCTCCACTTT; CDR3aa: CASSSRTGNSPLHF; j_gene: TRBJ1-6; len: 14; d_gene: NA; v_gene: TRBV5-1; abundance: NA
CDR3nt: TGTGCCAGCAGCGAAGCGCGTAGCATTCAGTACTTC; CDR3aa: CASSEARSIQYF; j_gene: TRBJ2-4; len: 12; d_gene: NA; v_gene: TRBV5-8; abundance: once
CDR3nt: TGTGCCAGCAGCCAAGGCGACCTGACAGGCACACTCTCTGGAAACACCATATATTTT; CDR3aa: CASSQGDLTGTLSGNTIYF; j_gene: TRBJ1-3; len: 19; d_gene: NA; v_gene: TRBV4-2; abundance: NA
CDR3nt: TGTGCCAGCAGCTATCTATCTGTCTCGGGCGACGGGGCCGGGGAGCTGTTTTTT; CDR3aa: CASSYLSVSGDGAGELFF; j_gene: TRBJ2-2; len: 18; d_gene: NA; v_gene: TRBV7-6; abundance: NA
CDR3nt: TGTGCCTGGTCGGGGGGGGGCCTGGAGACCCAGTACTTC; CDR3aa: CAWSGGGLETQYF; j_gene: TRBJ2-5; len: 13; d_gene: TRBD2; v_gene: TRBV30; abundance: NA
CDR3nt: TGTGCCAGCAGTTATTCCGGGACAGGGGGATCACCCCTCCACTTT; CDR3aa: CASSYSGTGGSPLHF; j_gene: TRBJ1-6; len: 15; d_gene: TRBD1; v_gene: TRBV2; abundance: NA
CDR3nt: TGTGCCAGCAGCCATAGGGACAGGGGGTTTAATGGCTACACCTTC; CDR3aa: CASSHRDRGFNGYTF; j_gene: TRBJ1-2; len: 15; d_gene: TRBD1; v_gene: TRBV4-2; abundance: NA
CDR3nt: TGTGCCAGCAGCCAATCGGGGAACATAGGGGAAAAACTGTTTTTT; CDR3aa: CASSQSGNIGEKLFF; j_gene: TRBJ1-4; len: 15; d_gene: NA; v_gene: TRBV3-1/TRBV3-2; abundance: NA
CDR3nt: TGTGCCAGTAGTAGAGAGATGACAAGCAACTATGGCTACACCTTC; CDR3aa: CASSREMTSNYGYTF; j_gene: TRBJ1-2; len: 15; d_gene: NA; v_gene: TRBV19; abundance: NA
CDR3nt: TGTGCCAGCAGCCGCGAAACAGGGGGCCCTGGCTACGAGCAGTACTTC; CDR3aa: CASSRETGGPGYEQYF; j_gene: TRBJ2-7; len: 16; d_gene: TRBD1; v_gene: TRBV7-9; abundance: once
CDR3nt: TGTGCCTGGAGTACCATACAGGGGGCGAGTGAAAAACTGTTTTTT; CDR3aa: CAWSTIQGASEKLFF; j_gene: TRBJ1-4; len: 15; d_gene: TRBD1; v_gene: TRBV30; abundance: NA
CDR3nt: TGTGCCAGCTCAGAGGAGGGAACCTACTATGGCTACACCTTC; CDR3aa: CASSEEGTYYGYTF; j_gene: TRBJ1-2; len: 14; d_gene: NA; v_gene: TRBV6-6; abundance: NA
CDR3nt: TGCAGCGTTACGACAGGAACCTACGAGCAGTACTTC; CDR3aa: CSVTTGTYEQYF; j_gene: TRBJ2-7; len: 12; d_gene: NA; v_gene: TRBV29-1; abundance: NA
CDR3nt: TGTGCCAGCAGCCGACAGGGAAACACTGAAGCTTTCTTT; CDR3aa: CASSRQGNTEAFF; j_gene: TRBJ1-1; len: 13; d_gene: TRBD1; v_gene: TRBV16; abundance: few
CDR3nt: TGTGCCTGGAGAGGACTAATGGGTACTGAAGCTTTCTTT; CDR3aa: CAWRGLMGTEAFF; j_gene: TRBJ1-1; len: 13; d_gene: NA; v_gene: TRBV30; abundance: NA
CDR3nt: TGTGCCAGCAGCAGGGATCGCGAGCAGTACTTC; CDR3aa: CASSRDREQYF; j_gene: TRBJ2-7; len: 11; d_gene: NA; v_gene: TRBV6-5; abundance: NA
CDR3nt: TGTGCCAGCAGCTTGGGACAGTCCCCTGGCGAGCAGTACTTC; CDR3aa: CASSLGQSPGEQYF; j_gene: TRBJ2-7; len: 14; d_gene: TRBD1; v_gene: TRBV7-6; abundance: NA
CDR3nt: TGTGCCAGCAGCCAAGATAGAACCCTCTTTAGCACAGATACGCAGTATTTT; CDR3aa: CASSQDRTLFSTDTQYF; j_gene: TRBJ2-3; len: 17; d_gene: NA; v_gene: TRBV14; abundance: NA
CDR3nt: TGTGCCAGCAGTGGAGGCTCTAGCGGGGGCCAAGAGACCCAGTACTTC; CDR3aa: CASSGGSSGGQETQYF; j_gene: TRBJ2-5; len: 16; d_gene: TRBD2; v_gene: TRBV2; abundance: NA
CDR3nt: TGTGCCAGCAGTCCCACAGGGGACTATGGCTACACCTTC; CDR3aa: CASSPTGDYGYTF; j_gene: TRBJ1-2; len: 13; d_gene: TRBD1; v_gene: TRBV12-3/TRBV12-4; abundance: NA
CDR3nt: TGCGCCAGCAGTTATCTAGACAACACTGAAGCTTTCTTT; CDR3aa: CASSYLDNTEAFF; j_gene: TRBJ1-1; len: 13; d_gene: NA; v_gene: TRBV10-2; abundance: NA
CDR3nt: TGTGCCAGCACCCCACCGGGGGAACGGGCAGATACGCAGTATTTT; CDR3aa: CASTPPGERADTQYF; j_gene: TRBJ2-3; len: 15; d_gene: NA; v_gene: TRBV7-9; abundance: NA
CDR3nt: TGTGCCTGGAGTTCTCAGGGGAGCAACATTCAGTACTTC; CDR3aa: CAWSSQGSNIQYF; j_gene: TRBJ2-4; len: 13; d_gene: NA; v_gene: TRBV30; abundance: NA
CDR3nt: TGCGCCAGCAGCGGACGACTAGCGGGGAGCACAGATACGCAGTATTTT; CDR3aa: CASSGRLAGSTDTQYF; j_gene: TRBJ2-3; len: 16; d_gene: TRBD2; v_gene: TRBV5-1; abundance: NA